Below are 5 T cell receptor beta chains sequenced from a single sample in a study of CD8 T cells in Susac syndrome. Reverse transcription used about 0.45 to 1 ug RNA and random hexamers. One entry per CDR3 protein, called by TCRdb with MiXCR from the immunoSEQ multiplex PCR reads. The sample includes about 130,000 distinct CDR3 sequences, around 95% of them seen just once. Sequenced: CD4+ T cells from PBMCs. The receptors originated from a human donor in good health.

V usage is TRBV11-2 and J usage is TRBJ1-1; TRBD1 matches at 12 bases. Germline CDR1 reads SGHAT; CDR2 reads FQNNGV. V shed 5 bases, J shed 11 bases, and the junction held 6 bases outside the gene matches. The CDR3 consists of 13 residues. CDR3 sequence: CASSGGTGGTAFF. CDR3 nucleotide sequence: TGTGCCAGCAGCGGGGGGACAGGGGGCACGGCTTTCTTT.

The chain employs TRBV30 and TRBJ1-2; weak D call: TRBD1 (6 bases). V lost 0 bases and J lost 6, with 11 bases in between. Per the germline V gene, CDR1 is GTSNPN and CDR2 is SVGIG (reference sequence). The CDR3 covers 13 residues. CDR3 in amino acids: CAWSVQGWNGYTF. The CDR3 nucleotides are TGTGCCTGGAGTGTACAGGGTTGGAATGGCTACACCTTC.

V is TRBV5-1 and J is TRBJ2-1, with D unclear. Germline-derived CDR1 and CDR2 are SGHRS and YFSETQ. V was shortened by 4 bases and J by 0 bases, with 14 bases between the two germline ends. The length of the CDR3 is 16 residues. The DNA for the CDR3 is TGCGCCAGCAGCGCCGAAACAGCTAGCTCCTACAATGAGCAGTTCTTC. This translates into CASSAETASSYNEQFF.

In this sample, this clonotype turned up once. The genes are TRBV24-1 and TRBJ2-1; D unresolved. The CDR3 extends over 15 amino acids. V was shortened by 6 bases and J by 8 bases, with 19 bases between the two germline ends. Germline assignment: CDR1 KGHDR and CDR2 SFDVKD. The CDR3 region has the DNA TGTGCCACCAGTCTCGGATCACCTCCACGGGATGAGCAGTTCTTC. Translating gives CATSLGSPPRDEQFF.

This clonotype is a singleton in its sample. The chain uses TRBV18 and TRBJ1-5; TRBD1 matches at 9 bases. CDR1 and CDR2 (germline): KGHSH, LQKENI. There are 16 residues in the CDR3. Unmatched junction bases numbered 6, after V lost 2 bases and J lost 4 bases. CDR3 DNA sequence: TGTGCCAGCTCACCATCAGGGGACAGGGCTAATCAGCCCCAGCATTTT. Encoded protein: CASSPSGDRANQPQHF.